The 19 T cell receptor beta chains presented below share a single source sample, sequenced in a study of PD-L1 blockade in urothelial cancer. Some clones are missing from TCRdb's copy, which holds only in-frame ones; the method was immunoSEQ multiplex PCR. The data contain approximately 120,000 clones, around 88% of them singletons. As for time point: peripheral blood 6 weeks after treatment start. Sequenced material: PBMCs, taken around atezolizumab (anti-PD-L1) treatment. These TCRs come from a man aged 45-65 years with urothelial cancer.

This chain joins TRBV11-3 and TRBJ1-1, with 7 bases matching TRBD1. V lost 1 base to trimming and J lost 2 bases; unmatched junction nucleotides: 4. Germline V gene lookup returns CDR1 SGHNT and CDR2 YENEEA. CDR3 length equals 15 residues. DNA of the CDR3: TGTGCCAGCAGCTTAGGGGCAGGGGGAAACACTGAAGCTTTCTTT. Residues: CASSLGAGGNTEAFF.

The chain joins TRBV6-5 to TRBJ1-5; 7 bases are shared with TRBD1. Losses at the gene ends were 0 bases for V and 7 bases for J; bases not matched to a gene: 6. The germline gives CDR1 MNHEY, CDR2 SVGAGI. The CDR3 totals 15 residues. The CDR3 bases are TGTGCCAGCAGTTACTCGACAGGGAACGGCCAGCCCCAGCATTTT. Protein: CASSYSTGNGQPQHF.

The chain carries TRBV19 and TRBJ2-1; 13 nucleotides align to TRBD2. Germline loops: CDR1 LNHDA, CDR2 SQIVND (reference sequence). The CDR3 runs 16 residues. J lost 6 bases, V lost 4 bases, and 6 bases had no gene match. CDR3 in amino acids: CASSSRGLAGVNEQFF. DNA of the CDR3: TGTGCCAGTAGTAGCAGAGGACTAGCGGGAGTCAATGAGCAGTTCTTC.

V and J are TRBV6-1 and TRBJ1-5; 8 bases are shared with TRBD1. The V segment lost 8 bases and the J segment 3 bases; nucleotides outside the gene matches: 3. The germline gives CDR1 MNHNS, CDR2 SASEGT. The CDR3 runs to 13 residues. The CDR3 spells CASRTGNNQPQHF. Written as DNA, the CDR3 is TGTGCCAGCCGGACAGGGAACAATCAGCCCCAGCATTTT.

J is TRBJ2-7 and V is TRBV19; tentative D call: TRBD1 (5 bases). V lost 6 bases and J 3 bases, leaving 18 bases between the germline ends. The germline V gene encodes CDR1 LNHDA and CDR2 SQIVND (reference sequence). The CDR3 is 15 residues long. The DNA for the CDR3 is TGTGCCAGTAGAGATAGGGGCACGGGCGGCTACGAGCAGTACTTC. Translated: CASRDRGTGGYEQYF.

This clone was observed once. The chain links TRBV18 to TRBJ2-4; D gene ambiguous. V dropped 2 bases and J dropped 2 bases, with 7 bases sitting between them. This CDR3 is 14 amino acids long. The germline CDR1 and CDR2 sequences are KGHSH and LQKENI. CDR3 residues: CASSPAGSKNIQYF. The CDR3 bases are TGTGCCAGCTCACCAGCCGGGTCCAAAAACATTCAGTACTTC. Complete variable domain (other parts from reference TRBV18 and TRBJ2-4): NAGVMQNPRHLVRRRGQEARLRCSPMKGHSHVYWYRQLPEEGLKFMVYLQKENIIDESGMPKERFSAEFPKEGPSILRIQQVVRGDSAAYFCASSPAGSKNIQYFGAGTRLSVL.

V usage is TRBV11-2 and J usage is TRBJ1-1; D is undetermined. The germline V and J ends were trimmed by 5 bases and 4 bases, with 8 bases remaining between them. Germline CDR1 and CDR2: SGHAT and FQNNGV. The CDR3 spans 12 residues. CDR3 DNA: TGTGCCAGCAGCCGGGATGGCACTGAAGCTTTCTTT. It is translated as CASSRDGTEAFF.

The V call is TRBV11-2, the J call TRBJ2-1; 12 bases agree with TRBD2. The CDR3 is made up of 16 amino acids. The germline V gene encodes CDR1 SGHAT and CDR2 FQNNGV. Losses at the gene ends were 5 bases for V and 3 bases for J; bases not matched to a gene: 5. The CDR3 protein is CASSLLAGGIYNEQFF. The CDR3 DNA reads as TGTGCCAGCAGCCTTCTAGCGGGAGGGATCTACAATGAGCAGTTCTTC. The full variable domain, its missing parts supplied by reference TRBV11-2 and TRBJ2-1, is EAGVAQSPRYKIIEKRQSVAFWCNPISGHATLYWYQQILGQGPKLLIQFQNNGVVDDSQLPKDRFSAERLKGVDSTLKIQPAKLEDSAVYLCASSLLAGGIYNEQFFGPGTRLTVL.

The chain couples TRBV27 to TRBJ1-2; 7 bases map to TRBD1. Germline V gene lookup returns CDR1 MNHEY and CDR2 SMNVEV (reference sequence). The CDR3 is made up of 13 amino acids. Germline trimming cut 4 bases from V and 6 bases from J; bases unmatched to any gene: 5. This CDR3 is CASSYRGGNGYTF. The CDR3 DNA follows: TGTGCCAGCAGTTACAGGGGCGGCAATGGCTACACCTTC.

The V call is TRBV19, the J call TRBJ1-5; 7 nucleotides line up with TRBD1. The CDR3 sequence is 14 residues long. Germline V CDR1 and CDR2: LNHDA, SQIVND (reference sequence). J gave up 0 bases and V 5 bases, and 1 base lay outside the gene matches. CDR3 sequence reads: CASSGTASNQPQHF. For the CDR3, the DNA is TGTGCCAGTAGTGGGACAGCTAGCAATCAGCCCCAGCATTTT.

This clone was counted a few times. Here the CDR3 reads CASGGRNYGYTF. CDR3 sequence (DNA): TGTGCCAGCGGGGGCCGTAACTATGGCTACACCTTC. This sequence joins TRBV28 and TRBJ1-2, with D possibly matching TRBD1 (6 bases). CDR1 MDHEN and CDR2 SYDVKM come from the germline V gene. CDR3 size: 12 residues. Trimming took off 8 bases at V and 1 base at J, with 8 bases between the two ends.

The rearrangement links TRBV7-8 to TRBJ1-3; no clear D. The CDR3 has 16 residues. In germline, CDR1 is SGHVS, CDR2 FQNEAQ. V dropped 1 base and J dropped 0 bases, with 10 bases sitting between them. CDR3 sequence reads: CASSLGEILSGNTIYF. Here the CDR3 DNA reads TGTGCCAGCAGCTTAGGCGAGATCCTCTCTGGAAACACCATATATTTT.

This sequence joins TRBV5-6 and TRBJ2-2; 9 bases line up with TRBD1. With 4 bases clipped from V and 6 bases from J, the junction kept 4 bases outside the gene matches. The CDR3 covers 14 residues. Per the germline V gene, CDR1 is SGHDT and CDR2 is YYEEEE. The CDR3 loop is CASSHTGGPGELFF. The CDR3 nucleotides read TGTGCCAGCAGCCATACAGGGGGCCCCGGGGAGCTGTTTTTT.

The V call is TRBV6-1, the J call TRBJ1-1, with a weak D call TRBD1 (6 bases). This CDR3 region has 14 residues. In germline, CDR1 is MNHNS, CDR2 SASEGT. The germline V and J ends were trimmed by 8 bases and 3 bases, with 16 bases remaining between them. The CDR3, as DNA: TGTGCCAGCCATGGGTCAGGGGCCTACACTGAAGCTTTCTTT. Protein sequence: CASHGSGAYTEAFF.

This chain joins TRBV28 and TRBJ2-3; the D is unclear. CDR3 size: 12 residues. V was pared by 1 base and J by 5 bases, with 4 bases between. The V gene's germline CDR1 is MDHEN and CDR2 SYDVKM. CDR3 loop: CASSLFRDTQYF. For the CDR3, the DNA is TGTGCCAGCAGTTTATTCCGAGATACGCAGTATTTT.

The chain has TRBV5-1 and TRBJ2-7, with 9 bases matching TRBD2. Losses at the gene ends were 4 bases for V and 3 bases for J; bases not matched to a gene: 11. The CDR3 has 16 residues. CDR1 and CDR2 (germline): SGHRS, YFSETQ. In nucleotides, the CDR3 is TGCGCCAGCAGCATGTACGGCGGGAGGGCGGGCTACGAGCAGTACTTC. Protein: CASSMYGGRAGYEQYF.

This chain links TRBV10-2 with TRBJ2-2, with a tentative D call TRBD1 (5 bases). The germline V gene encodes CDR1 WSHSY and CDR2 SAAADI. V was clipped by 4 bases and J by 5 bases, with 11 bases between them. CDR3 length: 14 amino acids. This chain's CDR3 is CASSVRVETGELFF. The CDR3 DNA is TGCGCCAGCAGTGTCAGGGTAGAAACCGGGGAGCTGTTTTTT.

J is TRBJ2-3 and V is TRBV28, with TRBD1 matching over 7 bases. The germline CDR1 and CDR2 sequences are MDHEN and SYDVKM. With 3 bases clipped from V and 5 bases from J, the junction kept 17 bases outside the gene matches. The CDR3 runs to 18 residues. The CDR3 nucleotides are TGTGCCAGCAGTTTGTCTCCAGACAGGGAAGGGTACAGAGATACGCAGTATTTT. It translates to CASSLSPDREGYRDTQYF.

The chain has TRBV7-8 and TRBJ2-1; TRBD2 aligns across 7 bases. Germline assignment: CDR1 SGHVS and CDR2 FQNEAQ. Trimming cost V 3 bases and J 3 bases; bases outside gene matches: 11. The CDR3 length is 17 residues. The CDR3 nucleotides read TGTGCCAGCAGCTTCAAACGTCTAGCGGACCTCTACAATGAGCAGTTCTTC. Residues: CASSFKRLADLYNEQFF.